The 18 T cell receptor beta chains below all came from one sample that was sequenced in a study of cytomegalovirus exposure and HLA in healthy donors. Primers included in the PCR were 60 Vbeta and 13 Jbeta primers. Generated by immunoSEQ multiplex PCR, the TCRdb table keeps only in-frame clones and is missing some. The profile covers more than 85,000 clones, with around four fifths appearing a single time and 2% to 2.5% taken by the ten largest. The sequenced material came from PBMCs. The receptors derive from a boy aged 5 to 17 in good health and CMV-seronegative.

The chain employs TRBV6-4 and TRBJ2-7, with TRBD2 matching 12 bases. This CDR3 region has 14 residues. The V gene end was trimmed by 3 bases and the J gene end by 3 bases; junction bases not matched to a gene: 0. Per the germline V gene, CDR1 is MRHNA and CDR2 is SNTAGT. CDR3 residues: CASSELAGGYEQYF. CDR3 nucleotide sequence: TGTGCCAGCAGTGAACTAGCGGGAGGCTACGAGCAGTACTTC.

This clone was detected a few times. The rearrangement links TRBV27 to TRBJ2-7, with 8 bases that match TRBD1. Losses at the gene ends were 4 bases for V and 7 bases for J; bases not matched to a gene: 9. Germline-derived CDR1 and CDR2 are MNHEY and SMNVEV (reference sequence). This CDR3 region has 14 residues. The CDR3 DNA sequence: TGTGCCAGCAGTTCGAAAATCACAGGGGGGGAGCAGTACTTC. It is translated as CASSSKITGGEQYF.

The rearrangement uses TRBV18 and TRBJ2-7, with 7 bases fitting TRBD1. Germline CDR1 and CDR2: KGHSH and LQKENI. There are 14 residues in the CDR3. Trimming at V came to 6 bases and at J to 6 bases, leaving 11 bases not matched to a gene. DNA for the CDR3: TGTGCCAGCTCGGAGCAGGGGGTAATAGGCGAGCAGTACTTC. Translating it yields CASSEQGVIGEQYF.

This chain links TRBV9 with TRBJ1-1; no firm D call. V lost 0 bases, J lost 5 bases, and 8 bases lay in between. Germline V CDR1 and CDR2: SGDLS, YYNGEE. The length of the CDR3 is 13 residues. The CDR3 DNA reads TGTGCCAGCAGCGTAGAACTCGGTACTGAAGCTTTCTTT. It encodes CASSVELGTEAFF.

This CDR3 is CSVGDRATNEKLFF. The DNA for the CDR3 is TGCAGCGTTGGGGACAGGGCAACTAATGAAAAACTGTTTTTT. J is TRBJ1-4 and V is TRBV29-1, with 9 bases that match TRBD1. Germline trimming cut 4 bases from V and 0 bases from J; bases unmatched to any gene: 0. This CDR3 is 14 amino acids long. Germline V gene data show CDR1 as SQVTM and CDR2 as ANQGSEA.

V gene TRBV11-3 combines with J gene TRBJ2-5, with a weak D call TRBD2 (5 bases). V lost 4 bases, J lost 7 bases, and 13 bases lay in between. This CDR3 is 13 amino acids long. In germline, CDR1 is SGHNT, CDR2 YENEEA. The CDR3 loop is CASSSQMAGTQYF. CDR3 nucleotides: TGTGCCAGCAGCTCACAGATGGCGGGGACCCAGTACTTC.

The rearrangement joins TRBV5-1 to TRBJ2-1, with D perhaps TRBD2 (6 bases). The CDR3 is 16 amino acids. Trimming pared 1 base from V and 1 base from J, leaving 12 bases between. Germline V gene lookup returns CDR1 SGHRS and CDR2 YFSETQ. CDR3 sequence: CASSLLSAGSYNEQFF. CDR3 bases: TGCGCCAGCAGCTTGTTAAGCGCGGGGTCCTACAATGAGCAGTTCTTC.

The rearrangement uses TRBV13 and TRBJ2-7, with unresolved D. Trimming took 5 bases from V and 0 from J, leaving 11 bases between them. The CDR3 has 14 residues. Germline values: CDR1 PRHDT, CDR2 FYEKMQ (reference sequence). The CDR3 is CASSPSAISYEQYF. The CDR3 coding sequence is TGTGCCAGCAGCCCAAGCGCCATCTCCTACGAGCAGTACTTC.

The chain uses TRBV9 and TRBJ2-2; the D gene is possibly TRBD2 (6 bases). From germline, CDR1 is SGDLS and CDR2 YYNGEE. The CDR3 is 14 residues long. Trimming took off 5 bases at V and 9 bases at J, with 17 bases between the two ends. DNA for the CDR3: TGTGCCAGCAGTCTACTGCAGGGAGGACGGGAGCTGTTTTTT. As protein: CASSLLQGGRELFF.

The chain employs TRBV11-2 and TRBJ1-5; no definite D call. CDR3 length: 15 amino acids. Trimming stripped 5 bases from V and 2 bases from J, with 13 bases between. Looked up from germline, CDR1 is SGHAT and CDR2 is FQNNGV. The DNA of the CDR3 is TGTGCCAGCAGCCCGGGATTACGGGGCAATCAGCCCCAGCATTTT. It encodes CASSPGLRGNQPQHF.

This sequence joins TRBV7-9 and TRBJ1-1, with D unresolved. V lost 1 base and J lost 0, with 9 bases in between. This CDR3 comprises 15 residues. The germline gives CDR1 SEHNR, CDR2 FQNEAQ (reference sequence). The CDR3 loop reads CASSLDRAMNTEAFF. The CDR3 DNA reads TGTGCCAGCAGCTTAGACAGAGCTATGAACACTGAAGCTTTCTTT.

CDR3 loop: CASRMAGMNTEAFF. The DNA for the CDR3 is TGTGCCAGCCGCATGGCAGGGATGAACACTGAAGCTTTCTTT. This chain uses TRBV27 with TRBJ1-1; tentative D call: TRBD1 (5 bases). CDR1 and CDR2 (germline): MNHEY, SMNVEV (reference sequence). With 8 bases removed from V and 0 bases from J, the gap between germline ends came to 13 bases. This CDR3 region has 14 residues.

This chain uses TRBV13 with TRBJ1-3; 7 bases match TRBD1. V was pared by 5 bases and J by 8 bases, with 3 bases of the junction left unmatched. The CDR3 is 12 residues long. Looked up from germline, CDR1 is PRHDT and CDR2 is FYEKMQ (reference sequence). The CDR3 reads CASSPQGYTIYF. In DNA form, the CDR3 reads TGTGCCAGCAGCCCACAGGGGTACACCATATATTTT.

This clone showed up just a few times. The J gene is TRBJ2-7, the V gene TRBV5-4; 11 nucleotides agree with TRBD2. V lost 0 bases, J lost 6 bases, and 8 bases stayed unmatched. CDR3 length: 16 residues. Germline lookup yields CDR1 SGHNT and CDR2 YYREEE (reference sequence). Here the CDR3 DNA reads TGTGCCAGCAGCTTGGTGTCTAGCGGGAGGCAGGCCGAGCAGTACTTC. It specifies CASSLVSSGRQAEQYF.

This clone was counted a single time. The J gene is TRBJ1-1, the V gene TRBV6-5, with 8 bases lining up with TRBD1. The CDR3 has 15 residues. V gave up 6 bases and J gave up 5 bases; unmatched junction bases: 11. From germline, CDR1 is MNHEY and CDR2 SVGAGI. CDR3 in DNA: TGTGCCAGCAGCACGGACAGGGCCATGTCGACTGAAGCTTTCTTT. This encodes CASSTDRAMSTEAFF.

The CDR3 DNA reads as TGTGCCAGCAGTGACAGGGGTAAGTCACCCCTCCACTTT. This codes for CASSDRGKSPLHF. The chain has TRBV27 and TRBJ1-6; 8 bases fit TRBD1. The CDR3 has 13 amino acids. V lost 5 bases to trimming and J lost 10 bases; unmatched junction nucleotides: 4. Germline V gene data show CDR1 as MNHEY and CDR2 as SMNVEV (reference sequence).

A few counts support this clone. The rearrangement joins TRBV2 to TRBJ2-1; 10 bases match TRBD1. Germline assignment: CDR1 SNHLY and CDR2 FYNNEI. The CDR3 runs to 15 residues. V was pared by 6 bases and J by 3 bases, with 5 bases of the junction left unmatched. Here the CDR3 DNA reads TGTGCCAGCAGCGGGACAGGGGATTACTACAATGAGCAGTTCTTC. The encoded protein is CASSGTGDYYNEQFF.

The CDR3 is CSVEGQMNTEAFF. The CDR3 region has the DNA TGCAGCGTTGAAGGACAGATGAACACTGAAGCTTTCTTT. The rearrangement links TRBV29-1 to TRBJ1-1; D might be TRBD1 (5 bases). The CDR3 sequence is 13 residues long. Germline V gene lookup returns CDR1 SQVTM and CDR2 ANQGSEA. The V and J ends lost 1 base and 0 bases respectively, with 6 bases between them.